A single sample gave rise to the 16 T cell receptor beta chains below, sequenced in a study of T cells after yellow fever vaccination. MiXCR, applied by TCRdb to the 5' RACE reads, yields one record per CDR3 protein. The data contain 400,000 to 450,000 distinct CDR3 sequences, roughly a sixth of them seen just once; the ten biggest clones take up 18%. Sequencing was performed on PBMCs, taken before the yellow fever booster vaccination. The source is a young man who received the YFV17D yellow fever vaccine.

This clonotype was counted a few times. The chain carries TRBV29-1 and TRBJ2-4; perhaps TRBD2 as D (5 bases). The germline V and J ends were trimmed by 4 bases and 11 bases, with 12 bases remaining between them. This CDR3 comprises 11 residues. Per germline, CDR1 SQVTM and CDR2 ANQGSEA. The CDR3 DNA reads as TGCAGCGTTGTTTGGAGGATATTTCAGTACTTC. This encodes CSVVWRIFQYF.

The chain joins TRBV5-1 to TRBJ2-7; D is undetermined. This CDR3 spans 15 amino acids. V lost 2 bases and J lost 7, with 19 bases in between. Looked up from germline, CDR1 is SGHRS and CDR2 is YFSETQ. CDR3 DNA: TGCGCCAGCAGCTTTTTGGCGTCGACCTTGGGGGAGCAGTACTTC. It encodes CASSFLASTLGEQYF. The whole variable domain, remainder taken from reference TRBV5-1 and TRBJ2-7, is KAGVTQTPRYLIKTRGQQVTLSCSPISGHRSVSWYQQTPGQGLQFLFEYFSETQRNKGNFPGRFSGRQFSNSRSEMNVSTLELGDSALYLCASSFLASTLGEQYFGPGTRLTVT.

CDR3 nucleotide sequence: TGTGCCACCAGTGATTTAGGGGAGGCAGATACGCAGTATTTT. It specifies CATSDLGEADTQYF. The rearrangement links TRBV24-1 to TRBJ2-3; TRBD2 is a possible D gene (6 bases). The CDR3 length is 14 residues. CDR1 and CDR2 (germline): KGHDR, SFDVKD. The V and J ends lost 1 base and 4 bases respectively, with 8 bases between them.

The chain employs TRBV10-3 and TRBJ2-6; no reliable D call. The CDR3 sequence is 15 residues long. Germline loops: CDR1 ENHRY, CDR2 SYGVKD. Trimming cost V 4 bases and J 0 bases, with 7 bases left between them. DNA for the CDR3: TGTGCCATCAGTGGGGCCTTCTCTGGGGCCAACGTCCTGACTTTC. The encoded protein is CAISGAFSGANVLTF.

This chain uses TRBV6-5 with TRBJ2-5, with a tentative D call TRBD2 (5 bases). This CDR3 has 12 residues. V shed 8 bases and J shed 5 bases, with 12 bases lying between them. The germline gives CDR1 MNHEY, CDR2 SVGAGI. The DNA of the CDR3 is TGTGCCAGCGGAACTAGTTTGGAGACCCAGTACTTC. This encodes CASGTSLETQYF.

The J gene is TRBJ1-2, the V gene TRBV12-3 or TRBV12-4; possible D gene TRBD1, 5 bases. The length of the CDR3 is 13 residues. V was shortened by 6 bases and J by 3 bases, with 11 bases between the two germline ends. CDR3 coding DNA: TGTGCCAGCAGATCGTGGGACCACTATGGCTACACCTTC. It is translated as CASRSWDHYGYTF.

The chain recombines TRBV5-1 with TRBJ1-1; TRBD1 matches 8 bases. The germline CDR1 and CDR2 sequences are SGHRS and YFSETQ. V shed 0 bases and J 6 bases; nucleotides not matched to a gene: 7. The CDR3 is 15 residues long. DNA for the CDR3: TGCGCCAGCAGCTTGGGACAGGGGTTGGTCGCTGAAGCTTTCTTT. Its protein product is CASSLGQGLVAEAFF.

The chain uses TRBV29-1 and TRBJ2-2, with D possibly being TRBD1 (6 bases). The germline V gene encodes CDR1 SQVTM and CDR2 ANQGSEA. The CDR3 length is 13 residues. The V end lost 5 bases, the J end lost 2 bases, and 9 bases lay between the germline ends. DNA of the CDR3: TGCAGCGTTTTGGACAGTAACACCGGGGAGCTGTTTTTT. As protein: CSVLDSNTGELFF.

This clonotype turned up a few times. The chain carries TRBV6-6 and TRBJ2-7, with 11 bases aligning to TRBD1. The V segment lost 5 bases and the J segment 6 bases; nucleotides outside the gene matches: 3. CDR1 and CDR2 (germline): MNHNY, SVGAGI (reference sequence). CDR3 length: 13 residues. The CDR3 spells CASSPGTGGEQYF. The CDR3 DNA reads TGTGCCAGCAGTCCGGGGACAGGGGGCGAGCAGTACTTC.

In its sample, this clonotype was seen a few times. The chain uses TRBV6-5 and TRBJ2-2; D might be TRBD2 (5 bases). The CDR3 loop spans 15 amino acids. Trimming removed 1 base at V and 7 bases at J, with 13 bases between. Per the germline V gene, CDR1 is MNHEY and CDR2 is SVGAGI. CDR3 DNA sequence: TGTGCCAGCAGTTACTGGGCCGGGGTCGACGGGGAGCTGTTTTTT. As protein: CASSYWAGVDGELFF.

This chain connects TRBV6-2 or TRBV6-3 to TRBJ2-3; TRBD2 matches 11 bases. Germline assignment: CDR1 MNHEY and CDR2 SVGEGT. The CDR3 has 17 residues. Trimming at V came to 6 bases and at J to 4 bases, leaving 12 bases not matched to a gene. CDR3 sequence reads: CASSYTPTSGASDTQYF. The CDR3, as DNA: TGTGCCAGCAGCTATACCCCGACTAGCGGGGCTTCAGATACGCAGTATTTT.

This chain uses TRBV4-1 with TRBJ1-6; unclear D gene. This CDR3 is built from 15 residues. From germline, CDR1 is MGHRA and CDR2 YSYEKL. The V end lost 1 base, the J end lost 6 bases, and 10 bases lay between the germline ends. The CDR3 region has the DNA TGCGCCAGCAGCCAAGGGCAATTTGTTAATTCACCCCTCCACTTT. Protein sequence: CASSQGQFVNSPLHF.

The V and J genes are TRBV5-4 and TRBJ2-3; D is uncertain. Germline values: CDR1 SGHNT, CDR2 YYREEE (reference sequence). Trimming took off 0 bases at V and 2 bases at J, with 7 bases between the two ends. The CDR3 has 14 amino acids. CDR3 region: CASSLGRLTDTQYF. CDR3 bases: TGTGCCAGCAGCTTGGGAAGGCTCACAGATACGCAGTATTTT. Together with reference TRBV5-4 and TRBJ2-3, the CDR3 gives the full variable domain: ETGVTQSPTHLIKTRGQQVTLRCSSQSGHNTVSWYQQALGQGPQFIFQYYREEENGRGNFPPRFSGLQFPNYSSELNVNALELDDSALYLCASSLGRLTDTQYFGPGTRLTVL.

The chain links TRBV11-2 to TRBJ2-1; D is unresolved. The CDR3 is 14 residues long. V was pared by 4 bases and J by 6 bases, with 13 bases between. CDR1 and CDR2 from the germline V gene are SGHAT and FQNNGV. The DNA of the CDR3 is TGTGCCAGCAGCTATGCCGGCCCGATCAATGAGCAGTTCTTC. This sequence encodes CASSYAGPINEQFF.

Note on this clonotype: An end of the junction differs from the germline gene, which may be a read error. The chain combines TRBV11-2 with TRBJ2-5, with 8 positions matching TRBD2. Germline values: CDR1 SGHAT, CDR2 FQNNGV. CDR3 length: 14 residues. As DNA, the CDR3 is TGTGCCAGCAGCGTAGCGGGGCGCCAAGAGACCCAGCACTTC. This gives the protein CASSVAGRQETQHF.

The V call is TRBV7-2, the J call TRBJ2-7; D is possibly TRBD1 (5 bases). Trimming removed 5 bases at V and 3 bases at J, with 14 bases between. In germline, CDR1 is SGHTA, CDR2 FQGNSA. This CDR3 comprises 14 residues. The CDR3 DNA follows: TGTGCCAGCAGCGTGTCAGGGCGTAGCTACGAGCAGTACGTC. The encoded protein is CASSVSGRSYEQYV.